This T cell receptor beta chain comes out of a study of T cell responses to AZD1222 COVID-19 vaccine. Whole-study context: Second doses were pooled across both intervals (about 4 or about 12 weeks).

This CDR3 spans 13 amino acids. Germline CDR1 is LNHDA and CDR2 is SQIVND (reference sequence). V shed 3 bases and J shed 7 bases, with 10 bases lying between them. In regard to this clone: Its antigen is still unknown.

Broader study findings: Clonal diversity was possibly underestimated, and the donors were mostly white British, with more females. Epitopes outside B.1.351 and B.1.1.7 mutated regions reportedly drew nearly half of spike TCRs.

The assay was immunoSEQ multiplex PCR, and TCRdb's table has in-frame clones only and misses some. The sample has tens of thousands of clones, about 87% seen once. The chain uses TRBV19 and TRBJ1-3, with TRBD1 as a possible D gene (6 bases). The source was peripheral blood, collected on day 0 of AZD1222 vaccination. The sequence was collected from an adult in good health. The DNA for the CDR3 is TGTGCCAGTAGTATCGGGGGGGCGAACACCATATATTTT. Translation gives CASSIGGANTIYF.